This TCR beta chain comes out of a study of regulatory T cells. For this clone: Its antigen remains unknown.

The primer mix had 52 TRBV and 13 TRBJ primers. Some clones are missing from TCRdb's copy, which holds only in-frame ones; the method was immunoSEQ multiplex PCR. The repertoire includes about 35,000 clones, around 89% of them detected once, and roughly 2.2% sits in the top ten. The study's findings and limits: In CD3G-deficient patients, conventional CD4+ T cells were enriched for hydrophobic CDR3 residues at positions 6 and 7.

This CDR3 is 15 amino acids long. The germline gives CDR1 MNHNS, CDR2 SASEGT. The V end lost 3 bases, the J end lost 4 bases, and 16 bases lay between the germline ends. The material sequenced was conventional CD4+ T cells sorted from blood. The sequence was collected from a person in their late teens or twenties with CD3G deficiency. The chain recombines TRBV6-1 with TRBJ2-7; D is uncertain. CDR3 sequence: CASSDPAWGRYEQYF. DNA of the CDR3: TGTGCCAGCAGTGATCCGGCTTGGGGAAGGTACGAGCAGTACTTC.